The T cell receptor beta chain described here comes from a study of a mutant IDH1 vaccine in newly diagnosed glioma. Study background: Of the patients given treatment, around 62% were male and about 38% were female, and a mean age of approximately 37 years was recorded.

Time point described: baseline, week 1 (first vaccination visit). The treatment: pre-vaccination baseline after standard-of-care therapy. The CDR3 runs to 14 residues. In germline, CDR1 is KGHSH, CDR2 LQKENI. V lost 2 bases, J lost 1 base, and 8 bases lay in between. Data came from immunoSEQ multiplex PCR; TCRdb stores just in-frame clones and leaves some out. The repertoire consists of some 21,000 clones, with roughly 84% occurring once and the leading ten covering approximately 5%. Sequenced material: PBMCs, taken from a glioma patient treated with radiotherapy, temozolomide or both. The sequence came from a man aged 35-49 years with glioma. The chain links TRBV18 to TRBJ1-1; a possible D gene is TRBD1 (6 bases). CDR3: CASSPTRGNTEAFF. The CDR3 bases are TGTGCCAGCTCACCAACCAGGGGGAACACTGAAGCTTTCTTT.